The TCR beta chain described here comes from a study of T cells in Graves' hyperthyroidism and ophthalmopathy. Study results and limitations: Most thyroid-expanded clonotypes above 0.001 were also found in blood.

Amplification of TCR beta CDR3 regions was performed using RNA transcripts as template. During a first-round RT-PCR of the TCR CDR3, the HTBI primer set was used. TCRdb passed the multiplex PCR reads through MiXCR, listing each CDR3 protein once. In the table there are about 690,000 distinct CDR3 sequences, 15% to 20% of which are singletons. This clonotype has just a few counts. Its target is unknown. Graves' hyperthyroidism was deemed stable given no ophthalmopathy progression within 18 months. Specimen: blood. The sequence came from a man aged 50 or older with Graves' hyperthyroidism.

CDR3: CASKALAGGRGTDTQYF. CDR3 in DNA: TGCGCCAGCAAGGCACTAGCGGGAGGCCGGGGCACAGATACGCAGTATTTT. The chain employs TRBV5-1 and TRBJ2-3; TRBD2 matches at 12 bases. V was pared by 6 bases and J by 1 base, with 9 bases of the junction left unmatched. Germline CDR1 reads SGHRS; CDR2 reads YFSETQ. This CDR3 is 17 amino acids long.